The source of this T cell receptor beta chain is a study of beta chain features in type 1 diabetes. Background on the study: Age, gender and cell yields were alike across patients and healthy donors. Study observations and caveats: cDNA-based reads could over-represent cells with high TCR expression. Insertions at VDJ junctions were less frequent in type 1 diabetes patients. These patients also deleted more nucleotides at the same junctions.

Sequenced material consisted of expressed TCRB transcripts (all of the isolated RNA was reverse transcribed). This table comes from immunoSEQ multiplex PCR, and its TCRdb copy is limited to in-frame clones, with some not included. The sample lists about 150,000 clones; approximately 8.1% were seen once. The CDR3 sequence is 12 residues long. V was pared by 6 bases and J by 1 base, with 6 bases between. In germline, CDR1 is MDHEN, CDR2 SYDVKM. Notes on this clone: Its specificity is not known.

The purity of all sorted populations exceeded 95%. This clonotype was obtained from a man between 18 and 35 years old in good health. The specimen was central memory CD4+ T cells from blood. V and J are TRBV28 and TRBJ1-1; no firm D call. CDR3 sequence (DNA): TGTGCCAGCAGGTACAGGAACACTGAAGCTTTCTTT. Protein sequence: CASRYRNTEAFF.